This T cell receptor beta chain came from a study of T-cell reconstitution after alpha-beta-depleted transplantation in children. Unique molecular identifiers were incorporated during preparation of the TCRbeta library. TCRdb redid the calling of the PCR reads with MiXCR, one entry per CDR3 protein. The profile shows almost 250,000 distinct CDR3 sequences, about 25% of them singletons. Many counts were recorded for this clonotype. The antigen remains unidentified. The length of the CDR3 is 14 residues. V was pared by 3 bases and J by 3 bases, with 9 bases between. General study findings and limits: The authors attributed T-cell counts and diversity one year after transplant mostly to newly produced T cells.

Sequencing used PBMCs, obtained before TCRalphabeta/CD19-depleted stem cell transplant. This clonotype was obtained from a girl aged 2 to 10 with Fanconi anemia, due to receive a stem cell transplant. The rearrangement uses TRBV12-3 or TRBV12-4 and TRBJ2-1; D ambiguous. CDR3 loop: CASSLSRGYNEQFF. The DNA for the CDR3 is TGTGCCAGCAGTTTGAGTAGAGGCTACAATGAGCAGTTCTTC.